What follows describes a single T cell receptor beta chain. This record comes from a study of cytomegalovirus exposure and HLA in healthy donors. Germline CDR1 is SGHAT and CDR2 is FQDESV (reference sequence). V lost 0 bases and J lost 6; bases outside the gene matches: 4. The CDR3 runs to 15 residues. A multiplex PCR was run with 60 Vbeta primers and 13 Jbeta primers. Assay: immunoSEQ multiplex PCR; the TCRdb copy retains only in-frame clones and omits some. The sample shows some 150,000 clones, roughly 80% of them seen only once. What was sequenced was PBMCs. This TCR derives from a woman aged 50 to 60 in good health and CMV-seropositive. V gene TRBV11-1 combines with J gene TRBJ2-1; TRBD1 agrees at 8 bases. CDR3 residues: CASSLARTGFNEQFF. In DNA, the CDR3 is TGTGCCAGCAGCTTAGCCAGGACAGGGTTCAATGAGCAGTTCTTC.